This T cell receptor beta chain was found in a study of cytomegalovirus exposure and HLA in healthy donors (dated by TCRdb to 2015 to 2018). With regard to the full study: An earlier analysis of roughly 610 of the donors reported about 260 Gb of sequence data and some 110 million unique TCR beta sequences obtained from about 200 million T cells. An early release covering about 600 HLA-typed donors comprised roughly 300 gigabases of sequencing data and tens of millions of unique TCR sequences. Among the approximately 420 genotyped donors, about 85% belonged to the genetic ancestry cluster associated with self-reported Caucasian donors. The aim of the study was to test whether cataloging public T cell receptors could identify signatures of past pathogen exposure. The study used immunosequencing to profile the T cell repertoires of hundreds of subjects and linked those repertoires to cytomegalovirus serostatus. Besides the first cohort of 500 to 700 subjects, a separate validation cohort made up of 120 different subjects was used. The study combined high-throughput TCR immunosequencing, statistical association of individual TCRs with disease status, and machine learning to predict cytomegalovirus infection status. A later analysis re-analyzed previously published TCR beta repertoires from roughly 630 donors and added high-resolution HLA genotyping to study TCR occurrence patterns. The later analysis used no new phenotypic data to find candidate immune exposures, relying instead on TCR beta sequences and their occurrence across donors. In an earlier analysis of 587 of the donors, high-throughput TCR beta sequencing was used to judge whether each TCR beta V gene segment behaved as functional or pseudogenic. Alongside the repertoire data, information on donor age, sex, ethnicity and CMV serostatus was compiled. Genome-wide SNP genotypes for about 65% of the 666 donors were used in a later genetic analysis, which treated that subset as a discovery cohort. Every discovery cohort repertoire had been produced on one sequencing platform. Class I and class II HLA loci were covered by the typing at four-digit resolution. The number of typed donors differed by locus: about 620-640 for A, B, C, DRB1 and DQB1; 522 for DQA1; approximately 600 for DPA1; and 400 to 480 for DPB1. Because of strong linkage in the cohort, four or five DR-DQ haplotypes were treated as single units for association and clustering. Among roughly 400 genotyped donors of the cohort, an average of roughly 240,000 unique TCR beta nucleotide sequences were sequenced per donor, roughly 20% of them non-productive.

Broader findings and caveats from the paper: When HLA alleles, especially DR and DQ, strongly co-occurred, TCR associations were difficult to assign to individual alleles. Because some donors lacked HLA typing at each locus, the association tests relied only on the typed subset. According to the authors, the approach could potentially be generalized to other disease states and immunological phenotypes. In a later genetic analysis, a missense DCLRE1C variant was associated with V-gene and J-gene trimming of TCR beta chains, and the association was replicated in an independent cohort. In a later analysis, TCR association rates were found to vary across HLA loci, with the most associated TCRs seen for DRB1 alleles and the fewest for HLA-C alleles. Approximately 16 rarely observed V segments, including chromosome 9 orphons, were excluded from the earlier analysis of some 590 of the donors because counts were too low. Several of the top co-occurrence clusters appeared to be linked to parvovirus B19, influenza, CMV and Epstein-Barr virus, according to a later analysis. Linkage disequilibrium might explain the correlated functional status among segregating V segments, but an unknown experimental factor could not be excluded. Compared with equally common non-associated chains, HLA-associated TCR beta chains in a later analysis were more clonally expanded and had lower generation probabilities. The classifier was reported to diagnose cytomegalovirus status with high specificity and sensitivity in both the original and validation cohorts. The only immune exposure information available for the cohort was CMV serostatus. In this cohort, only TCR beta chains were sequenced, and detectable features were limited by the absence of alpha or paired-chain data. The study listed 150 to 200 TCR beta chains as associated with cytomegalovirus. A cluster of highly shared sequence variants was judged likely to represent a technical artifact of the sequencing pipeline. In an earlier analysis of roughly 500 of the donors, most TCR beta V segments appeared in productive rearrangements about 87% or about 30% of the time, broadly matching IMGT annotations. Most TCR sequences were seen in very few donors, while some public TCRs were found in many individuals. According to a later analysis, most CMV-associated TCR beta chains appeared to be HLA-restricted, and the HLA associations seemed to be driven largely by CMV exposure. In vitro tests confirmed that three of the cytomegalovirus-associated TCR beta chains recognize cytomegalovirus antigens. A further reported finding was that TCR beta sequences accurately predicted the HLA-A and HLA-B alleles for most subjects in the first cohort. A later genetic analysis reported fewer N-insertions in productive TCRs among donors in an Asian-associated ancestry cluster than the roughly 620-donor mean. A later analysis associated around 16,000 TCR beta sequences with specific HLA alleles at a false discovery rate of 0.05. Some IMGT-functional V segments, including TRBV6-2 and TRBV6-3, could not be told apart with the 87-base-pair reads, so those segments were excluded. Roughly uniform sequencing depth across donors was assumed in presence/absence analyses, although this assumption may not hold.

The library was made by the immunoSEQ multiplex PCR assay. A mixture of 60 forward primers for TCR Vbeta segments and 13 reverse primers for TCR Jbeta segments was used in the multiplex PCR. Amplification of the CDR3 region of rearranged TCR beta genes was performed with a multiplex PCR assay on genomic DNA. The Illumina HiSeq System was used to sequence the amplified TCR beta libraries as 87-base-pair reads. The authors' pipeline ran thus. A later analysis counted 75 million to 100 million unique TCR beta chains across the 600 to 850 repertoires, and roughly 9.9 million of these chains were shared by at least two donors. A nearest-neighbor algorithm error-corrected the raw reads and collapsed the reads into unique sequences, merging closely related sequences to remove PCR and sequencing errors. V, D and J gene segments were assigned by aligning CDR3 sequences to IMGT reference sequences. For a sequence to be retained, at least a six-nucleotide match to both a V gene segment and a J gene segment was required. A rearrangement counted as productive if the CDR3 had no stop codons and remained in frame with V and J, and every other rearrangement counted as non-productive. Following IMGT convention, CDR3 was defined as the stretch from the second conserved V-encoded cysteine to the conserved J-encoded phenylalanine. The earlier analysis of 587 of the donors excluded any sequence lacking an unambiguous match to a single V gene segment. An earlier analysis of several hundred of the donors called V segments functional above 56.7% productive rearrangements and segregating when the between-donor standard deviation exceeded 5%. A statistical classification framework was built to diagnose cytomegalovirus status from the catalog of TCR beta chain sequences. In a later analysis, V and J genes were assigned by comparing TCR nucleotide sequences against IMGT/GENE-DB human TR gene sequences. A later analysis assigned CDR3 sequences and most-parsimonious VDJ recombination scenarios with the TCRdist pipeline. A later analysis defined each TCR beta chain by its CDR3 amino acid sequence plus V-gene family, and excluded reads lacking a unique V-gene family. In a later analysis, fewer than 650 highly shared, low-generation-probability nucleotide sequences were removed to address suspected cross-contamination and a sequencing artifact. A later analysis calculated a clonal expansion index for each public chain from normalized within-repertoire ranks of inferred template counts. Generation probabilities in a later analysis came from a VDJ recombination model fitted to out-of-frame rearrangements, and those results were checked against IGoR. Hypergeometric tests were used in a later analysis to score TCR-TCR, TCR-HLA and TCR-CMV co-occurrence, with a repertoire-size bias correction applied to the TCR pairs. False discovery rates were estimated in a later analysis by permuting HLA or CMV assignments 20 times. In a later analysis, co-occurring TCRs were grouped with DBSCAN, and TCRdist sequence similarity was added when clustering was performed within HLA-allele-positive subsets. Repertoires with fewer than 30,000 or more than 120,000 public chains were left out of co-occurrence clustering, as were about 5 repertoires with anomalous nucleotide sharing. TCRdb stores this immuneACCESS table with in-frame sequences only. Part of the clones is absent; in the studies checked, under half of the shortfall reflects unresolved V genes, and no reason is known for the rest. D and trimming come from the DNA, and the V and J calls and clone size come from that table. The sample profile shows more than 75,000 clones; 75% to 80% of them were found once. Of the sample, 3% to 4% falls within the top ten clones.

The cohort was made up of 666 healthy bone marrow donors. Cohort members were all nominally healthy when sampled, although unrecorded immune exposures were likely present. The donor was CMV seronegative and was included in the group of 352 seronegative cohort members. Each donor provided a peripheral blood sample, and peripheral blood mononuclear cells were used for TCR beta sequencing. Genomic DNA extraction from the blood cell samples was performed with the Qiagen DNeasy Blood Extraction Kit. This clone was found a few times. The target of this receptor is not known. The input lacks base qualities; no much larger clone sits a single base away. Counted from cysteine to phenylalanine, this CDR3 has 15 amino acids. Only the CDR3 portion is preserved as DNA: 45 bases, with reading frame beginning at the first base. Sequences LNHDA (CDR1) and SQIVND (CDR2) are obtained from the germline V gene (reference sequence). V sheds 5 bases and J sheds 7 bases, leaving 18 bases between their ends.

Sequenced material: PBMCs. Here the chain combines TRBV19 and TRBJ1-5, with a weak D call of TRBD1 (6 bases match). This receptor was identified in a woman aged 40 to 50 in good health and CMV-seronegative. The CDR3 here reads CASSFQQGREQPQHF. The nucleotide sequence is given as TGTGCCAGTAGTTTCCAACAGGGAAGGGAACAGCCCCAGCATTTT.